Each of the 4 T cell receptor beta chains below was sequenced from the same sample in a study of shared clonotypes between healthy human individuals. The assay was immunoSEQ multiplex PCR, and TCRdb's table has in-frame clones only and misses some. The profile shows hundreds of thousands of clones, almost 95% of them singletons. Terminally differentiated effector memory CD45RA+ cells were left out of the naive CD8 fraction, which was CD45RO-negative and positively selected for CCR7. The sequencing sample was made of naive CD8+ T cells sorted from blood. These receptors originate from a man aged 25 to 45 in good health.

V is TRBV7-2 and J is TRBJ2-5; D ambiguous. Trimming took 5 bases from V and 3 from J, leaving 16 bases between them. CDR1 SGHTA and CDR2 FQGNSA come from the germline V gene. The CDR3 length is 15 residues. Here the CDR3 DNA reads TGTGCCAGCAGCGCGAGAGACCAGACGGAAGAGACCCAGTACTTC. Protein: CASSARDQTEETQYF.

The CDR3: CASSPTGREQYF. The DNA of the CDR3 is TGTGCCAGTAGTCCAACCGGGCGCGAGCAGTACTTC. The chain has TRBV19 and TRBJ2-7; no clear D gene. V gave up 5 bases and J gave up 6 bases, with 11 bases separating them. This CDR3 region has 12 residues. Germline V lookup: CDR1 LNHDA, CDR2 SQIVND (reference sequence). Together with reference TRBV19 and TRBJ2-7, the CDR3 gives the full variable domain: DGGITQSPKYLFRKEGQNVTLSCEQNLNHDAMYWYRQDPGQGLRLIYYSQIVNDFQKGDIAEGYSVSREKKESFPLTVTSAQKNPTAFYLCASSPTGREQYFGPGTRLTVT.

The chain recombines TRBV7-9 with TRBJ2-3; unclear D gene. This CDR3 contains 14 residues. Per germline, CDR1 SEHNR and CDR2 FQNEAQ (reference sequence). V was pared by 7 bases and J by 4 bases, with 15 bases between. CDR3 sequence reads: CASTTPRRADTQYF. The CDR3 coding sequence is TGTGCCAGCACCACCCCCCGGCGCGCAGATACGCAGTATTTT.

The chain uses TRBV6-1 and TRBJ2-5; 8 nucleotides match TRBD1. The CDR3 has 16 amino acids. Germline values: CDR1 MNHNS, CDR2 SASEGT. V was pared by 1 base and J by 0 bases, with 4 bases of the junction left unmatched. CDR3 residues: CASSEEYRGYQETQYF. In DNA form, the CDR3 reads TGTGCCAGCAGTGAAGAATACAGGGGGTACCAAGAGACCCAGTACTTC.